This record looks at one TCR beta chain sequence and its context. The clone's antigen remains unknown. The sample holds no much larger clone one base away, and base qualities are not on file. This record belongs to a study of OX40 agonist ivuxolimab in advanced cancers. Some background on the complete study: Ivuxolimab, which targeted the costimulatory receptor OX40 (CD134), was an agonistic, fully human IgG2 monoclonal antibody. Of the roughly 52 dose-escalation patients, hepatocellular carcinoma was present in 19, melanoma in approximately 15, renal cell carcinoma in 9 and head and neck cancer in 9. Intravenous ivuxolimab was administered to patients every 2 weeks at six dose levels: 0.01, 0.1, 0.3, 1.5, 3 and 10 mg/kg. Three dose-escalation patients achieved partial responses, one with hepatocellular carcinoma and two with cutaneous melanoma. In the dose-escalation cohort, roughly 82% of patients were male, and the mean age was around 60 years with a range of about 20 to 80. Prior anti-PD-1, anti-PD-L1 or anti-CTLA-4 therapy was permitted, and checkpoint inhibitors had been received by approximately 39% of dose-escalation patients. The paper reports the monotherapy dose-escalation portion (N of about 54 patients) of the phase I ivuxolimab trial. Peripheral TCRbeta sequencing aimed to test whether ivuxolimab altered TCR sequence diversity and caused clonal T-cell expansion. Study-wide conclusions, independent of this receptor: Low levels of normalized T-cell clonal expansion were also seen in some patients who did not respond. Clonal expansion of both CD4+ and CD8+ blood T cells was observed from baseline to week 6 at doses 0.1 to 3.0 mg/kg. The antigen specificity of the peripheral T cells that underwent clonal expansion was not determined. Partial responders in the 0.1-3.0 mg/kg groups had among the lowest normalized peripheral clonal expansion, especially among CD8+ T cells. After ivuxolimab, CD8+ T cells had more expanded clones than CD4+ T cells on average.

Reading from cysteine to phenylalanine, the CDR3 counts 15 amino acids. Just the 45-base CDR3 DNA is kept, in frame starting at base 1. Trimming accounts for 7 bases at V and 4 bases at J, while the number of junction bases matched to no gene is 9. In the germline V gene, CDR1 corresponds to SGHAT and CDR2 to FQNNGV. Patients with autoimmune disease history or receiving systemic immunosuppression were excluded from the trial. In every dose cohort, peripheral blood was drawn for TCR sequencing at baseline, cycle 4 day 1, and cycle 7 day 1. Samples came from an open-label, multicenter, first-in-human phase I dose-escalation trial of ivuxolimab. Adults with locally advanced or metastatic head and neck squamous cell, hepatocellular, melanoma or renal cell carcinoma were enrolled in the trial. Before TCR sequencing, CD4+ T cells and CD8+ T cells were sorted from peripheral blood as separate populations.

To sequence the TCRbeta CDR3 region, genomic DNA was isolated from the sorted cells. TCRbeta CDR3 regions were sequenced using the immunoSEQ Assay. TCRdb retrieved this table from immuneACCESS and kept in-frame rearrangements only. Not all clones are present; in checked studies, unresolved V genes account for under half, and no reason is known for the remainder. The sample table lists tens of thousands of clones, about four fifths of them with a count of one. 10% of the sample comes from the top ten. This TCR was sampled from an adult with an advanced solid tumor such as melanoma, head and neck, liver or kidney cancer. The chain links TRBV11-2 with TRBJ1-1; TRBD1 fits 10 bases in the junction. The material sequenced was CD4+ or CD8+ T cells sorted from blood, taken in a trial of the OX40 agonist ivuxolimab. The sequenced DNA: TGTGCCAGCACCACGTGGGACAGGGGCGGCACTGAAGCTTTCTTT. This encodes CASTTWDRGGTEAFF.